The entry below describes one TCR beta chain. Its antigen target is currently unknown. Base quality data are lacking; no much larger clone is found one base away. Trimming removed 5 bases from V and 5 bases from J, leaving 9 bases between the germline ends. From cysteine to phenylalanine, the CDR3 is 12 amino acids long. The CDR3 DNA has 36 bases and is translated from base 1. In the germline V gene (reference sequence), CDR1 corresponds to SEHNR and CDR2 to FQNEAQ. CD8 naive samples were CD45RO-negative cells positively selected for CCR7, giving a CD45RA+CCR7+ population that excluded TemRA cells. Donors were healthy HIV-negative adults with no recently reported acute infections or vaccinations. Every donor was a Caucasian adult living in Nashville, Tennessee, USA. Blood was collected by leukapheresis, and PBMCs were isolated by Ficoll-Histopaque density gradient centrifugation and then cryopreserved in liquid nitrogen vapor phase. Analytical flow cytometry was used to check the purity and quantity of each magnetically sorted T cell population. Each sorted fraction had its genomic DNA isolated and then quantified by UV absorbance on a Nanodrop 2000c.

Using the deep immunoSEQ assay, TCR CDR3 regions were amplified from genomic DNA by multiplex PCR. Extracted genomic DNA from each cell subset was distributed evenly across all wells of several immunoSEQ 96-well plates, and each plate was treated as a replicate. For sorted subsets, each replicate PCR was loaded with approximately 0.2 ug genomic DNA, equivalent to approximately 33,000 T cell genomes. Purified libraries were quantified with a Qubit 3.0 fluorometer, sized on a Bioanalyzer 2100, and re-quantified with the KAPA Library Quantification kit. A separate single-read 150-cycle Illumina NextSeq 550 flow cell was used to sequence each immunoSEQ 96-well plate. Processing in the source paper ran as follows. Because the immunoSEQ output held only junctional sequences and lacked quality scores, the filtering could not match the filtering applied to full-length reads. To assign V/J genes and CDR3, sequences were annotated against IMGT germline references using PyIR, a Python wrapper for IgBLAST v1.9. Reads with weak V/J assignments (E-value above 1e-6), missing CDR3, stop codons, out-of-frame junctions, or ambiguous translated residues were removed. V3J clonotypes were defined as sequences sharing an identical inferred V gene, J gene, and CDR3 amino acid sequence. Percentage overlap between repertoires was computed as shared unique clonotypes divided by the size of the smaller repertoire. RTK rarefaction, the Chao1 estimator, and Recon v2.1 estimates of unobserved clonotypes were used to assess repertoire richness. Generation probabilities for all TCRbeta clonotypes obtained by the gDNA method from a handful of donors were computed using OLGA. The immuneACCESS repertoire file appears here via TCRdb, limited to in-frame rearrangements. These files lack a portion of the clones; in checked studies, under half of the deficit traces to unresolved V genes, and the cause of the others is not known. V and J calls plus clone size are reproduced from that table; the DNA served to infer D and trimming. In this sample the table shows roughly 2.1 million clones, roughly 91% of which occur a single time. Jointly, the top ten make up 1.5% to 2% of the sample.

These data come from a study of shared clonotypes between healthy human individuals (dated by TCRdb to about 2020). Concerning the study at large: Three men and two women, aged 18 to 49 years, made up the cohort. Each donor's leukapheresis produced roughly between about 0.8 and 10 billion PBMCs. For each donor, three plates each were used for CD4 naive and CD4 memory, two plates were used for CD8 naive, and one plate was used for CD8 memory. To increase sequencing depth and limit assay-specific biases, different laboratories used diverse techniques to prepare libraries and sequence TCR repertoires. To estimate repertoire size and how much clonotype sharing occurs between individuals, the study deeply sequenced the blood TCR repertoires of five healthy adults. What the authors observed across the whole study: Rarefaction of sorted-subset datasets indicated incomplete sequencing despite the large sequencing depth. Higher generation probabilities were observed for clonotypes shared by all four sorted-subset donors than for non-shared clonotypes. Sampling was restricted to blood, and TCR repertoires in tissue are likely to differ from TCR repertoires in blood. Naive subsets generally had larger estimated clonotype richness than memory subsets. The genetic and exposure-history diversity represented was limited by the small number of donors. Pairwise subsampling led to the expectation that sequencing depth would affect the degree of clonotype sharing among donors. Roughly 5.2% of naive CD4, around 3.5% of naive CD8, roughly 2.5% of memory CD4, and about 0.4% of memory CD8 clonotypes were shared across four donors.

The rearranged segments are TRBV7-9 and TRBJ1-2, with the D gene too uncertain to name. The sample comprised naive CD8+ T cells from PBMCs. Interpreted using the paper, the cell subset or site label stands for: CD45RA+CCR7+. The clonotype was recovered from a man between 18 and 35 years old in good health. Some clones in this sample may be carry-over from other donors' samples. The base sequence is TGTGCCAGCAGCCAAGACGGATATGGCTACACCTTC. Its amino acids are CASSQDGYGYTF.